A single sample gave rise to the 16 T cell receptor beta chains below, sequenced in a study of regulatory T cells in long-lasting Graves disease. In building TCR beta libraries, iRepertoire HTBI primers were used together with Arm-PCR of CDR3 regions. Via MiXCR, TCRdb re-called the multiplex PCR reads, giving one row per CDR3 protein. This sample has approximately 350,000 distinct CDR3 sequences, with around 17% found just once. Documented time point: newly diagnosed GD, antithyroid drugs for less than 3 months. Isolated PBMC RNA provided the starting material for the TCR library. These data also formed part of another study, on T cells in Graves' hyperthyroidism and ophthalmopathy.

The specimen comprised peripheral blood mononuclear cells (PBMCs), sampled at new diagnosis, from a patient treated with antithyroid drugs. The receptors were gathered from a man between 40 and 49 years old with Graves disease.

This clonotype was recorded many times. V gene TRBV15 combines with J gene TRBJ1-4; D uncertain. Germline V lookup: CDR1 LNHNV, CDR2 YYDKDF (reference sequence). Trimming stripped 3 bases from V and 16 bases from J, with 12 bases between. This CDR3 spans 11 amino acids. The DNA for the CDR3 is TGTGCCACCAGCAGTGGACCGCTACGGTTTTTT. Translation: CATSSGPLRFF.

In this sample, this clonotype turned up many times. The genes are TRBV6-2 or TRBV6-3 and TRBJ2-1; tentatively, D is TRBD2 (6 bases). Between the trimmed V and J ends, which lost 0 bases and 4 bases, there was a span of 16 bases. CDR3 size: 17 residues. Per the germline V gene, CDR1 is MNHEY and CDR2 is SVGEGT. CDR3 loop: CASSYSPVAGLYNEQFF. Written as DNA, the CDR3 is TGTGCCAGCAGTTACTCGCCAGTTGCGGGGCTTTACAATGAGCAGTTCTTC.

A few counts support this clonotype. The chain uses TRBV30 and TRBJ1-4, with 10 bases matching TRBD1. CDR1 is GTSNPN and CDR2 is SVGIG in the germline V gene (reference sequence). There are 20 residues in the CDR3. V was pared by 3 bases and J by 7 bases, with 23 bases of the junction left unmatched. CDR3 protein: CAWSVSRGTGDGRAFEKLFF. The CDR3 DNA is TGTGCCTGGAGCGTAAGCCGCGGGACAGGGGACGGTCGCGCGTTTGAAAAACTGTTTTTT.

The chain joins TRBV2 to TRBJ2-1; tentatively, D is TRBD1 (6 bases). CDR3 length: 12 residues. Germline assignment: CDR1 SNHLY and CDR2 FYNNEI. The V end was cut by 3 bases, the J end by 14 bases, with 14 bases between. DNA of the CDR3: TGTGCCAGCAGTGACTTCGGGACACAGAAGTTCTTC. Protein product: CASSDFGTQKFF.

This chain connects TRBV27 to TRBJ1-4; no clear D. Trimming took off 2 bases at V and 0 bases at J, with 16 bases between the two ends. The CDR3 has 18 residues. Germline V gene lookup returns CDR1 MNHEY and CDR2 SMNVEV (reference sequence). The CDR3: CASSLDPPLAPTNEKLFF. The CDR3 DNA reads TGTGCCAGCAGTTTAGACCCCCCCTTGGCACCAACTAATGAAAAACTGTTTTTT. The variable domain in full, completed from reference TRBV27 and TRBJ1-4, reads EAQVTQNPRYLITVTGKKLTVTCSQNMNHEYMSWYRQDPGLGLRQIYYSMNVEVTDKGDVPEGYKVSRKEKRNFPLILESPSPNQTSLYFCASSLDPPLAPTNEKLFFGSGTQLSVL.

To note about this clonotype: Mismatch with germline at one junction end may stem from a read error. J is TRBJ2-7 and V is TRBV7-3; D is ambiguous. The CDR3 has 13 amino acids. Germline CDR1 and CDR2: SGHTA and FQGTGA. The CDR3 region has the DNA TGTGCCAGCAGCTTGGACGGTGGGTACGAGCGGTACTTC. Protein: CASSLDGGYERYF.

Ten or more counts support this clonotype. This sequence joins TRBV5-1 and TRBJ1-1, with 9 positions matching TRBD1. The ends lost 3 bases at V and 5 bases at J; junction bases unmatched: 2. The germline gives CDR1 SGHRS, CDR2 YFSETQ. This CDR3 spans 13 amino acids. For the CDR3, the DNA is TGCGCCAGCAGCTACGGACAGGGGACTGAAGCTTTCTTT. Translating it yields CASSYGQGTEAFF.

This clonotype was detected many times. The V call is TRBV30, the J call TRBJ2-5; D unresolved. This CDR3 region has 13 residues. Germline CDR1 GTSNPN, CDR2 SVGIG (reference sequence). V lost 2 bases and J 6 bases, leaving 13 bases between the germline ends. The CDR3: CAWSSQPRKTQYF. The CDR3 region has the DNA TGTGCCTGGAGTTCCCAGCCCCGAAAGACCCAGTACTTC.

This clonotype came up many times. CDR3 sequence (DNA): TGTGCCAGCAGTCGACCGGGACAGGGTGAAGAGACCCAGTACTTC. This translates into CASSRPGQGEETQYF. V usage is TRBV7-9 and J usage is TRBJ2-5, with TRBD1 identical over 9 bases. Germline CDR1 and CDR2: SEHNR and FQNEAQ (reference sequence). The CDR3 length is 15 residues. J gave up 3 bases and V 6 bases, and 8 bases lay outside the gene matches.

As concerns this clonotype: A single base separates this from a much larger clone, so it may be a read error. The J gene is TRBJ2-7, the V gene TRBV6-2 or TRBV6-3; TRBD1 agrees at 9 bases. The length of the CDR3 is 14 residues. CDR1 and CDR2 from the germline V gene are MNHEY and SVGEGT. The junction had 10 bases not matched to a gene; V was cut back by 6 bases and J by 7 bases. CDR3 sequence reads: CASSYWDREGEQYF. DNA for the CDR3: TGTGCCAGCAGCTATTGGGACAGGGAAGGGGAGCAGTACTTC.

This clonotype was detected many times. The genes are TRBV6-1 and TRBJ2-7; maybe TRBD1 (6 bases). The germline V and J ends were trimmed by 7 bases and 3 bases, with 28 bases remaining between them. Germline V CDR1 and CDR2: MNHNS, SASEGT. The CDR3 runs 18 residues. CDR3 in DNA: TGTGCCAGCAACCGGGACAAGTCAGCTGGGACGGGGAACTACGAGCAGTACTTC. This translates into CASNRDKSAGTGNYEQYF.

This clonotype was counted a few times. Mismatch with germline at one junction end may stem from a read error. CDR3 nucleotide sequence: TGTGCCAGCAGAATAACCGGGACAACAAATGAAAGACTGTTTTTT. Protein sequence: CASRITGTTNERLFF. This chain uses TRBV6-2 or TRBV6-3 with TRBJ1-4, with D maybe TRBD1 (6 bases). The CDR3 is 15 amino acids. Germline values: CDR1 MNHEY, CDR2 SVGEGT.

In this sample, this clonotype turned up a few times. The chain couples TRBV5-1 to TRBJ1-4; D call uncertain. The CDR3 sequence is 15 residues long. V lost 2 bases, J lost 4 bases, and 12 bases lay in between. Per germline, CDR1 SGHRS and CDR2 YFSETQ. Here the CDR3 reads CASSLGPELNEKLFF. The CDR3 DNA reads as TGCGCCAGCAGCTTAGGACCTGAACTTAATGAAAAACTGTTTTTT.

This clonotype turned up a few times. The CDR3 is CASSYNLGDTQYF. CDR3 bases: TGTGCCAGCAGTTACAACCTGGGAGATACGCAGTATTTT. V gene TRBV6-5 combines with J gene TRBJ2-3; D not resolved. V lost 2 bases and J 5 bases, leaving 8 bases between the germline ends. Germline V gene sequence: CDR1 MNHEY, CDR2 SVGAGI. The CDR3 runs to 13 residues.

The gene calls are TRBV20-1 and TRBJ2-1; 7 bases fit TRBD2. The CDR3 loop spans 15 amino acids. V lost 0 bases and J lost 9; bases outside the gene matches: 11. Germline V gene lookup returns CDR1 DFQATT and CDR2 SNEGSKA (reference sequence). DNA of the CDR3: TGCAGTGCTAGAGATGGGCACCTGATAGCGGGTGAGCAGTTCTTC. Amino acid sequence: CSARDGHLIAGEQFF.

J is TRBJ1-2 and V is TRBV7-3; possibly TRBD1 for D (6 bases). This CDR3 has 14 amino acids. The germline V and J ends were trimmed by 2 bases and 2 bases, with 9 bases remaining between them. CDR1 SGHTA and CDR2 FQGTGA come from the germline V gene. CDR3 in DNA: TGTGCCAGCAGCTTAGCGCAGGGGAACTATGGCTACACCTTC. It translates to CASSLAQGNYGYTF.